This entry features one TCR beta chain sequence. This sample was taken from a study of blood T cell repertoires in COVID-19. Across the whole study: In each case, the material was cDNA or gDNA derived from T cells, B-cell-depleted T cells, or PBMCs.

As processed by the authors: Estimation of nucleated cell counts was performed using reference gene primer amplification. Using immunoSEQ multiplex PCR, the repertoire was profiled, and TCRdb retains in-frame clones only, with some absent. V and J calls and clone size are as listed in that table; D and trimming were resolved from the DNA. The sample yields 150,000 to 200,000 clones, 85% to 90% seen once. Trimming removed 2 bases at V and 4 bases at J, with 18 bases between. Germline lookup yields CDR1 MDHEN and CDR2 SYDVKM. This CDR3 has 17 residues. Followed over time, Seattle patients had been enrolled while infection was active.

The TCR comes from a woman between 55 and 75 years old with COVID-19, enrolled during active disease. The chain combines TRBV28 with TRBJ1-5, with TRBD1 as a possible D gene (6 bases). Sequencing used peripheral blood. The CDR3, as DNA: TGTGCCAGCAGTTTAGGCCTCCAGGGAGGGGGGAATCAGCCCCAGCATTTT. Its protein is CASSLGLQGGGNQPQHF.